The following is a TCR beta chain sequence with its context. Likely a read error: the CDR3 ends without its conserved phenylalanine or tryptophan. This CDR3 comprises 17 residues. Deletions cut 6 bases from V and 3 bases from J, with 22 bases between. This record belongs to a study of blood T cells in healthy people across ages. Combining a sample-barcoded 5' primer with a J-beta primer mix, a second PCR ran for roughly 7 to 12 cycles. A single record per CDR3 protein comes from TCRdb applying MiXCR to the 5' RACE reads. The sample holds 650,000 to 1,000,000 distinct CDR3 sequences; 35% to 40% are singletons and the top ten take 10% to 15%.

The TCR was taken from a man younger than 35 in good health. Sequenced material: blood. The chain joins TRBV12-3 or TRBV12-4 to TRBJ2-3, with D tentatively TRBD1 (6 bases). Here the CDR3 reads CASRTIQGVLLTDTQYS. The DNA for the CDR3 is TGTGCCAGCAGGACCATACAGGGAGTACTCCTAACAGATACGCAGTATTCT.